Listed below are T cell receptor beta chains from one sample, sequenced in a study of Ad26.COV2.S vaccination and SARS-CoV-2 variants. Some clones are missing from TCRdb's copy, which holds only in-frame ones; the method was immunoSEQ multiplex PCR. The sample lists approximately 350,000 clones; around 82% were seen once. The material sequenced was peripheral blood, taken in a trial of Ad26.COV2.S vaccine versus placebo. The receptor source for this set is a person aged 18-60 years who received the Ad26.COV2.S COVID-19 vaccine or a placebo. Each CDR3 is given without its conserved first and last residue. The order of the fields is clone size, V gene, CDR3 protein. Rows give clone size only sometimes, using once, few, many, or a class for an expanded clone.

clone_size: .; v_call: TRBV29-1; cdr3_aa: SVPAQGSYEQY
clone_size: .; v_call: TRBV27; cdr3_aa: ASSLIAGGFYEQY
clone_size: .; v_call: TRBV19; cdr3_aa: ASSPLSGYQETQY
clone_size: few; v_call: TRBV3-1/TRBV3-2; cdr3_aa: ASSPDPGTSGHEQY
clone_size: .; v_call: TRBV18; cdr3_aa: ASSPPGSGSARY
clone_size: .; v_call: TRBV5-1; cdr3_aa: ARMLTLSGSSGELF
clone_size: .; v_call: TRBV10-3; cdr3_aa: AISRKGHEQY
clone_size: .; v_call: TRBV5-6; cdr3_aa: ASSLVRGMGTYEQY
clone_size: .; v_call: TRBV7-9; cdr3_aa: ASSSQAGIGTDTQY
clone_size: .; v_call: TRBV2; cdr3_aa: ASTVGAGTQY
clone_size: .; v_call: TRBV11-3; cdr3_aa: ASSLGGQETQY
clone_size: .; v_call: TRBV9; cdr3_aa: ASSAEGGIYNEQF
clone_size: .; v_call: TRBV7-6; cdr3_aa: ASSLSWTAKNTEAF
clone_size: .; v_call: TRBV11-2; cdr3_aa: ASSSTGGNSPLH
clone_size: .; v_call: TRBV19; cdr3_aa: ASKEQGSTDTQY
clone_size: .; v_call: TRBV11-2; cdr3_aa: ASSLDPINTIY
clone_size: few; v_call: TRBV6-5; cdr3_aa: ASKRTGRNTEAF
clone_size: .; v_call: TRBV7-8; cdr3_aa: ASSLATASEQY
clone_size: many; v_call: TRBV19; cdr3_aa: ASSIDTGQNYGYT
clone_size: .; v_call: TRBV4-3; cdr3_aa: ASSQEGAGRVPGANVLT
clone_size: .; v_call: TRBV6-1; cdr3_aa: ASSEWDRGPGGETQY
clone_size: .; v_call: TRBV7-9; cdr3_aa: ASSLASQGRDQPQH
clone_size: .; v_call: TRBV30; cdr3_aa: AWSRGNQPQH
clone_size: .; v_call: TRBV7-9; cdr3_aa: ASSLSGSGQNEQY
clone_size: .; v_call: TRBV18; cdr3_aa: ASSPPQPRNTEAF
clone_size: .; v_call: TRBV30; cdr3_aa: AWGTDNEQF
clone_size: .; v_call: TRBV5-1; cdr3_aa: ASSLIPGLDTEAF
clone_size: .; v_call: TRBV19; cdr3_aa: ASSRSASGNTIY
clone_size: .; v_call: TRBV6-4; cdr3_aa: ASSEIWPSGELF
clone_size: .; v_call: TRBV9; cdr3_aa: ASSVMAGSGNTIY
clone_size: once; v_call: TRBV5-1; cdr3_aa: ASSLETPNYGYT
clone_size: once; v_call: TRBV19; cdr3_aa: ASNSGRMNTEAF
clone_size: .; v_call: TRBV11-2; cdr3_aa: ASSLDFPVRTSNEQF
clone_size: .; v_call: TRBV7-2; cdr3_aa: ASSKNRGPKY
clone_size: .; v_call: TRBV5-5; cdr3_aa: ASRRAGGDGTQY
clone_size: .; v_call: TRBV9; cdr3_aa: ASSLMGGGGRSDTQY
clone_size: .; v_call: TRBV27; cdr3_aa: ASSVGRRWGNEQF
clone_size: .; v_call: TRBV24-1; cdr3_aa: ATSPEPSGEQY
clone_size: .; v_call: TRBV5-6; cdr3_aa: ASSLARTSGRSGETQY
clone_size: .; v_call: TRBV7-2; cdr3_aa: ASSPGLGADTQY
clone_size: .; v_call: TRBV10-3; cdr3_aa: ASWGGQVHNEQF
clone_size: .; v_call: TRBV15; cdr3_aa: ATKLAVGRNEQF
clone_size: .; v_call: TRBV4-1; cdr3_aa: ASSRSGTGRYEQY
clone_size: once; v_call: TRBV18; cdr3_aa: ASSPPSASDTQY
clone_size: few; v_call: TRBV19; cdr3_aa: ASWGVNTEAF
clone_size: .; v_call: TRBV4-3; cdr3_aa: ASSHNNRGGTEAF
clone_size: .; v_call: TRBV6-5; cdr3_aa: ASSSNGQHY
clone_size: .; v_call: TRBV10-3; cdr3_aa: AISEVQGEQY